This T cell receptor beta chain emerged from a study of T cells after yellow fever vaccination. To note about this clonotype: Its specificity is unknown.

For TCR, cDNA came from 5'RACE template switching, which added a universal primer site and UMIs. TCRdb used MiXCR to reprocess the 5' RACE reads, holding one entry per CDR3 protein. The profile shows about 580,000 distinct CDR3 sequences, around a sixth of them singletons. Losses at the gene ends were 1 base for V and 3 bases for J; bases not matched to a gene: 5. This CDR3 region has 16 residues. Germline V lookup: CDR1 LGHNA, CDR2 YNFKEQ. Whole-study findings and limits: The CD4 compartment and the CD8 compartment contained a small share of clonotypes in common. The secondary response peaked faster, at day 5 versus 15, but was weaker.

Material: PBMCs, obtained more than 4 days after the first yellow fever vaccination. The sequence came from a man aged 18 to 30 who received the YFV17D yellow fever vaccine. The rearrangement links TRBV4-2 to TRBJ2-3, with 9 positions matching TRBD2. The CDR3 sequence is CASSQARGGETDTQYF. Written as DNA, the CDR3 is TGTGCCAGCAGCCAAGCTCGCGGGGGGGAAACAGATACGCAGTATTTT.